This T cell receptor beta chain was sequenced for a study of blood T cell repertoires in COVID-19. Study summary: Some COVID-19 samples were acute and others convalescent; all came from the United States, Italy and Spain. Nucleic acid was either cDNA or gDNA, and it came from T cells, B-cell-depleted T cells, or PBMCs.

Source study methods: Scientists estimated how many nucleated cells there were by amplifying reference gene primers. Clones were read by immunoSEQ multiplex PCR, and TCRdb kept only the in-frame ones, dropping some. V and J calls and clone size are given by that table; D and trimming were obtained from the DNA. The sample consists of 95,000 to 150,000 clones, 80% of them appearing once. The V and J ends lost 3 bases and 2 bases, in that order; junction bases with no gene match: 15. The CDR3 is 20 amino acids. Per the germline V gene, CDR1 is SGDLS and CDR2 is YYNGEE. The rearrangement uses TRBV9 and TRBJ2-3; TRBD2 matches 13 bases. This clonotype was obtained from a man between 60 and 70 years old with active or convalescent COVID-19. The sequenced sample was peripheral blood. For the CDR3, the DNA is TGTGCCAGCAGCGACCCGATACCCCTGACTAGCGGGAGGACCACAGATACGCAGTATTTT. Protein product: CASSDPIPLTSGRTTDTQYF.